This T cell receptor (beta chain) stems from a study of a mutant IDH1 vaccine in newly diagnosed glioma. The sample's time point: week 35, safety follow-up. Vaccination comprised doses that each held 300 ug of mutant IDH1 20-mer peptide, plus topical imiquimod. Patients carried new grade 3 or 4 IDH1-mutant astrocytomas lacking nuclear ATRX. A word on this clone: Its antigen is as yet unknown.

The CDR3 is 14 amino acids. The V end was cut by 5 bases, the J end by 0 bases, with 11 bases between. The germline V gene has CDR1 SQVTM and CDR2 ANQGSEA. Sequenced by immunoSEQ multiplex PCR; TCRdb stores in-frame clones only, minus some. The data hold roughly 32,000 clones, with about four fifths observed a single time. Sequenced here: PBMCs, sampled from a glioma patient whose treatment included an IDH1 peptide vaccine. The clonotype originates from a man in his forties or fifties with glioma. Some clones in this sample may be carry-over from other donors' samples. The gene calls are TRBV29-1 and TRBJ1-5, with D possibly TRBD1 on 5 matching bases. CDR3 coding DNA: TGCAGCGTTCGGGAAAGGGGTAGCAATCAGCCCCAGCATTTT. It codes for CSVRERGSNQPQHF.